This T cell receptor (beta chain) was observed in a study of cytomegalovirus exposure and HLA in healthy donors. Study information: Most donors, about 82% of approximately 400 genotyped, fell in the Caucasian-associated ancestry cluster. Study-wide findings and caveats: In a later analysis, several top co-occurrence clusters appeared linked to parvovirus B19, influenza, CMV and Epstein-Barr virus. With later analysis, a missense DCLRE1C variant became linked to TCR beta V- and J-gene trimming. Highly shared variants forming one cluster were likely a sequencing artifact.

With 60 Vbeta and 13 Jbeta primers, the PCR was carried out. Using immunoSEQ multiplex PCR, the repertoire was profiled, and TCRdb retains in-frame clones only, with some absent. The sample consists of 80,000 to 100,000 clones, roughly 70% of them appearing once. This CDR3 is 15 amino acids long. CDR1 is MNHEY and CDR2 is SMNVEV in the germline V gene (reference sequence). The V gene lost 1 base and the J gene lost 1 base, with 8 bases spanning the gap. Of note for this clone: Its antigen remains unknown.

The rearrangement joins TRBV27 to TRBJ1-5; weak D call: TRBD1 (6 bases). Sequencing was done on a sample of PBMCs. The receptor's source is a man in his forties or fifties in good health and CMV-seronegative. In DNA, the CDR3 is TGTGCCAGCAGTTTATATCAGGGGAGCAATCAGCCCCAGCATTTT. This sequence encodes CASSLYQGSNQPQHF.